This T cell receptor beta chain was sequenced during a study of control samples from healthy donors and cancer patients. Only in-frame clones appear in the TCRdb table, and some are missing; sequencing was by immunoSEQ multiplex PCR. This table holds about 270,000 clones, around 79% found once. In regard to this clone: The identical CDR3 is also encoded by other nucleotide sequences in the sample.

Trimming left V 6 bases short and J 1 base short, with 4 bases between. Germline V gene data show CDR1 as MNHEY and CDR2 as SMNVEV (reference sequence). The CDR3 has 13 residues. The origin of this receptor is a woman in her sixties with lung cancer. Sequences were obtained from PBMCs. This sequence joins TRBV27 and TRBJ2-6; D unclear. CDR3 coding DNA: TGTGCCAGCAGCTTTTCTGGGGCCAACGTCCTGACTTTC. Translated: CASSFSGANVLTF.